Listed here are 2 T cell receptor beta chains from one sample, sequenced in a study of T cell changes during pregnancy in multiple sclerosis. Libraries were prepared by immunoSEQ multiplex PCR; TCRdb keeps only in-frame clonotypes and omits some of them. The sample has about 22,000 clones; about 90% are singletons. The sample here was CD8+ T cells from peripheral blood mononuclear cells, taken after pregnancy. Receptor source: a female donor with multiple sclerosis, enrolled in a pregnancy study.

This clone was seen more than once but under ten times. The chain couples TRBV2 to TRBJ1-1; D not certain. Germline V gives CDR1 SNHLY, CDR2 FYNNEI. V lost 3 bases and J 1 base, leaving 6 bases between the germline ends. This CDR3 comprises 13 residues. CDR3 region: CASSESPNTEAFF. The CDR3 nucleotides read TGTGCCAGCAGTGAGTCTCCGAACACTGAAGCTTTCTTT. Complete variable domain (other parts from reference TRBV2 and TRBJ1-1): EPEVTQTPSHQVTQMGQEVILRCVPISNHLYFYWYRQILGQKVEFLVSFYNNEISEKSEIFDDQFSVERPDGSNFTLKIRSTKLEDSAMYFCASSESPNTEAFFGQGTRLTVV.

This clone was detected only a few times. The chain links TRBV4-1 to TRBJ1-3; 9 nucleotides match TRBD1. The germline gives CDR1 MGHRA, CDR2 YSYEKL. V lost 1 base to trimming and J lost 8 bases; unmatched junction nucleotides: 6. The CDR3 covers 15 residues. The CDR3, as DNA: TGCGCCAGCAGCCAAGGCACAGGGGGCTTGGACACCATATATTTT. As protein: CASSQGTGGLDTIYF.